These T cell receptor beta chains were read from a single sample in a study of early T cells in non-severe SARS-CoV-2 infection. MiXCR was run by TCRdb on the 5' RACE reads, yielding one entry per CDR3 protein. The table has roughly 29,000 distinct CDR3 sequences, about 4.6% seen once; the top ten hold less than 7.5%. Sequenced sample: whole blood. Receptor source: an adult who was a healthcare worker with PCR-confirmed SARS-CoV-2 infection or an uninfected control (not recorded which). Both conserved end residues are part of each CDR3. Each record gives: J gene, clone size, D gene, V gene, CDR3 DNA, CDR3 protein. A D gene is named only where the DNA matches it firmly. For some rows the clone size is stated as once, few or many, or as a class when expanded; others skip it.

J gene: TRBJ2-2
clone size: many
D gene: TRBD1
V gene: TRBV5-1
CDR3 DNA: TGCGCCACTGGGAGGGACAGGGACACCGGGGAGCTGTTTTTT
CDR3 protein: CATGRDRDTGELFF

J gene: TRBJ1-3
clone size: -
D gene: -
V gene: TRBV28
CDR3 DNA: TGTGCCAGCAGTTACGGGGGAAGCTCTGGAAACACCATATATTTT
CDR3 protein: CASSYGGSSGNTIYF

J gene: TRBJ1-3
clone size: few
D gene: -
V gene: TRBV7-2
CDR3 DNA: TGTGCCAGCAGTACGGGCTCTGGAAACACCATATATTTT
CDR3 protein: CASSTGSGNTIYF

J gene: TRBJ1-6
clone size: many
D gene: -
V gene: TRBV12-3/TRBV12-4
CDR3 DNA: TGTGCCAGCAGCTCGATTGGGGAGACCCTCCACTTT
CDR3 protein: CASSSIGETLHF

J gene: TRBJ2-3
clone size: many
D gene: TRBD2
V gene: TRBV6-5
CDR3 DNA: TGTGCCAGCAGTCCCCCGGGACTAGGAACAGATACGCAGTATTTT
CDR3 protein: CASSPPGLGTDTQYF

J gene: TRBJ2-1
clone size: few
D gene: -
V gene: TRBV25-1
CDR3 DNA: TGTGCCAGCAGTGAATTGGATGAGCAGTTCTTC
CDR3 protein: CASSELDEQFF

J gene: TRBJ2-5
clone size: -
D gene: -
V gene: TRBV7-9
CDR3 DNA: TGTGCCAGCAGCTCTTACCGAAGGATTGGAGAGACCCAGTACTTC
CDR3 protein: CASSSYRRIGETQYF

J gene: TRBJ2-1
clone size: many
D gene: TRBD2
V gene: TRBV11-1
CDR3 DNA: TGTGCCAGCAGCCGCTTTAGCGGGCACTACAATGAGCAGTTCTTC
CDR3 protein: CASSRFSGHYNEQFF

J gene: TRBJ2-1
clone size: few
D gene: TRBD2
V gene: TRBV12-3/TRBV12-4
CDR3 DNA: TGTGCCAGCAGGCCTAGCGGGAGGGCCGGCAATGAGCAGTTCTTC
CDR3 protein: CASRPSGRAGNEQFF

J gene: TRBJ2-5
clone size: many
D gene: TRBD2
V gene: TRBV7-6
CDR3 DNA: TGTGCCAGCAGCTTAGGACTAGCGGGGGGGCAAGAGACCCAGTACTTC
CDR3 protein: CASSLGLAGGQETQYF

J gene: TRBJ2-4
clone size: few
D gene: -
V gene: TRBV20-1
CDR3 DNA: TGCAGTGCTCACCAATCATCAGAAATAGCCAAAAACATTCAGTACTTC
CDR3 protein: CSAHQSSEIAKNIQYF

J gene: TRBJ2-1
clone size: -
D gene: TRBD2
V gene: TRBV9
CDR3 DNA: TGTGCCAGCAGCGTAGCGGCAGCGGGAGGGCCCTACAATGAGCAGTTCTTC
CDR3 protein: CASSVAAAGGPYNEQFF

J gene: TRBJ2-3
clone size: many
D gene: -
V gene: TRBV5-1
CDR3 DNA: TGCGCCAGCAGTTATGGACAGACTAGCACAGATACGCAGTATTTT
CDR3 protein: CASSYGQTSTDTQYF

J gene: TRBJ1-4
clone size: medium-sized
D gene: -
V gene: TRBV19
CDR3 DNA: TGTGCCAGTAGGTCCCGGGACGTCGCAACTAATGAAAAACTGTTTTTT
CDR3 protein: CASRSRDVATNEKLFF

J gene: TRBJ2-7
clone size: many
D gene: TRBD2
V gene: TRBV5-1
CDR3 DNA: TGCGCCAGCAGCTTACTAGCGGGAGACTCCTACGAGCAGTACTTC
CDR3 protein: CASSLLAGDSYEQYF

J gene: TRBJ2-4
clone size: -
D gene: -
V gene: TRBV6-1
CDR3 DNA: TGTGCCAGCAGTGAAGCGCGCAGTCAGTACTTC
CDR3 protein: CASSEARSQYF

J gene: TRBJ1-1
clone size: -
D gene: -
V gene: TRBV6-1
CDR3 DNA: TGTGCCAGCAGTGAAAGTATCCAGACAACTCCTTTCTTT
CDR3 protein: CASSESIQTTPFF

J gene: TRBJ1-6
clone size: many
D gene: -
V gene: TRBV5-6
CDR3 DNA: TGTGCCAGCAACCGGGGAAATTCCTCACCCCTCCACTTT
CDR3 protein: CASNRGNSSPLHF

J gene: TRBJ2-7
clone size: many
D gene: -
V gene: TRBV20-1
CDR3 DNA: TGCAGTGCTAGTGGGTCGCCTGGGCAGTACTTC
CDR3 protein: CSASGSPGQYF

J gene: TRBJ2-7
clone size: many
D gene: -
V gene: TRBV12-3/TRBV12-4
CDR3 DNA: TGTGCCAGCAGTTCCGACCCTACATCATCCTACGAGCAGTACTTC
CDR3 protein: CASSSDPTSSYEQYF

J gene: TRBJ2-1
clone size: many
D gene: TRBD2
V gene: TRBV4-3
CDR3 DNA: TGCGCCAGCAGCCAAACCGGGACTAGCGGGAGTCACGGCTACAATGAGCAGTTCTTC
CDR3 protein: CASSQTGTSGSHGYNEQFF

J gene: TRBJ1-1
clone size: many
D gene: -
V gene: TRBV7-9
CDR3 DNA: TGTGCCAGCAGCTTCCAGGGGAACACTGAAGCTTTCTTT
CDR3 protein: CASSFQGNTEAFF

J gene: TRBJ2-7
clone size: few
D gene: -
V gene: TRBV13
CDR3 DNA: TGTGCCAGCAGCTTTGGGGTTAAGGCGTACGAGCAGTACTTC
CDR3 protein: CASSFGVKAYEQYF

J gene: TRBJ1-1
clone size: many
D gene: -
V gene: TRBV7-6
CDR3 DNA: TGTGCCAGCAGCTTAAAGGTGTCAGTCCTAGGGGTTTCGCCTGAAGCTTTCTTT
CDR3 protein: CASSLKVSVLGVSPEAFF

J gene: TRBJ2-2
clone size: many
D gene: TRBD2
V gene: TRBV11-2
CDR3 DNA: TGTGCCAGCAGCTTAGATAGCGGGAGGACGAACACCGGGGAGCTGTTTTTT
CDR3 protein: CASSLDSGRTNTGELFF

J gene: TRBJ1-2
clone size: many
D gene: -
V gene: TRBV27
CDR3 DNA: TGTGCCAGCAGTTTAGGTCCCTGGCGGGGCTACACCTTC
CDR3 protein: CASSLGPWRGYTF

J gene: TRBJ1-2
clone size: few
D gene: -
V gene: TRBV19
CDR3 DNA: TGTGCCAGTAGTATACCACCAGGGATCTATGGCTACACCTTC
CDR3 protein: CASSIPPGIYGYTF

J gene: TRBJ2-6
clone size: -
D gene: -
V gene: TRBV15
CDR3 DNA: TGTGCCACCAGCAGAGATCGTCTAGGGAGTACCGGGGCCAACGTCCTGACTTTC
CDR3 protein: CATSRDRLGSTGANVLTF

J gene: TRBJ1-5
clone size: -
D gene: -
V gene: TRBV7-9
CDR3 DNA: TGTGCCAGCAGCCCCCCCGGCGGGGGGGATCAGCCCCAGCATTTT
CDR3 protein: CASSPPGGGDQPQHF

J gene: TRBJ1-4
clone size: many
D gene: TRBD1
V gene: TRBV3-1
CDR3 DNA: TGTGCCAGCAGCCAAGAGACAGGGAGGAATGAAAAACTGTTTTTT
CDR3 protein: CASSQETGRNEKLFF

J gene: TRBJ2-3
clone size: -
D gene: -
V gene: TRBV7-2
CDR3 DNA: TGTGCCAGCAGCTTACTCGGGACAGATACGCAGTATTTT
CDR3 protein: CASSLLGTDTQYF

J gene: TRBJ2-5
clone size: many
D gene: -
V gene: TRBV20-1
CDR3 DNA: TGCAGTGCGCCCGGACTCCAGGAGCAGACCCAGTACTTC
CDR3 protein: CSAPGLQEQTQYF

J gene: TRBJ2-7
clone size: many
D gene: -
V gene: TRBV9
CDR3 DNA: TGTGCCAGCAGCCCGGGACTGGTTTCCTACGAGCAGTACTTC
CDR3 protein: CASSPGLVSYEQYF

J gene: TRBJ2-1
clone size: few
D gene: -
V gene: TRBV5-1
CDR3 DNA: TGCGCCAGCAGCCTCGCCTGGCCCGATGAGCAGTTCTTC
CDR3 protein: CASSLAWPDEQFF

J gene: TRBJ2-7
clone size: many
D gene: TRBD1
V gene: TRBV29-1
CDR3 DNA: TGCAGCGCCGACAGGGGTAGCACCAACGAGCAGTACTTC
CDR3 protein: CSADRGSTNEQYF

J gene: TRBJ2-1
clone size: many
D gene: -
V gene: TRBV7-9
CDR3 DNA: TGTGCCAGCAGCTCCATTAGCCCGAGTAGTTTCTTC
CDR3 protein: CASSSISPSSFF

J gene: TRBJ2-3
clone size: -
D gene: TRBD2
V gene: TRBV7-2
CDR3 DNA: TGTGCCAGCAGCCTACTCTGGACTAGCGGGAGGGCTACGCAGTATTTT
CDR3 protein: CASSLLWTSGRATQYF

J gene: TRBJ1-1
clone size: few
D gene: -
V gene: TRBV12-3/TRBV12-4
CDR3 DNA: TGTGCCAGCAGTTTAAAGGAGGTTAGGGCTTTCTTT
CDR3 protein: CASSLKEVRAFF

J gene: TRBJ2-5
clone size: few
D gene: TRBD2
V gene: TRBV5-1
CDR3 DNA: TGCGCCAGCAGCTTGGGACTAGCGGATGAAGAGACCCAGTACTTC
CDR3 protein: CASSLGLADEETQYF

J gene: TRBJ2-5
clone size: many
D gene: -
V gene: TRBV7-9
CDR3 DNA: TGTGCCAGCATGGTTGGTACAGACCAAGAGACCCAGTACTTC
CDR3 protein: CASMVGTDQETQYF

J gene: TRBJ2-7
clone size: many
D gene: -
V gene: TRBV11-2
CDR3 DNA: TGTGCCAGCAGCTTTCTCTCGACAGCGGGTTCCTACGAGCAGTACTTC
CDR3 protein: CASSFLSTAGSYEQYF

J gene: TRBJ1-2
clone size: few
D gene: -
V gene: TRBV20-1
CDR3 DNA: TGCAGTGCTAAAGACTGGACTCCTAACTATGGCTACACCTTC
CDR3 protein: CSAKDWTPNYGYTF

J gene: TRBJ2-6
clone size: many
D gene: TRBD1
V gene: TRBV6-6
CDR3 DNA: TGTGCCAGCAGACTCAGGGGGCCTGGGGCCAACGTCCTGACTTTC
CDR3 protein: CASRLRGPGANVLTF

J gene: TRBJ1-5
clone size: -
D gene: -
V gene: TRBV7-2
CDR3 DNA: TGTGCCAGCAGCTTCCCCCCATATCAGCCCCAGCATTTT
CDR3 protein: CASSFPPYQPQHF

J gene: TRBJ1-4
clone size: few
D gene: TRBD1
V gene: TRBV5-1
CDR3 DNA: TGCGCCAGCAGTCCCGGGACAGGACTTAATGAAAAACTGTTTTTT
CDR3 protein: CASSPGTGLNEKLFF

J gene: TRBJ2-1
clone size: -
D gene: TRBD1
V gene: TRBV7-2
CDR3 DNA: TGTGCCAGCAGCCGTACAGGGGTTGCTTACAATGAGCAGTTCTTC
CDR3 protein: CASSRTGVAYNEQFF

J gene: TRBJ2-7
clone size: many
D gene: -
V gene: TRBV7-2
CDR3 DNA: TGTGCCAGCAGCTTTCCGGGCCGTTCCTACGAGCAGTACTTC
CDR3 protein: CASSFPGRSYEQYF

J gene: TRBJ1-1
clone size: -
D gene: TRBD1
V gene: TRBV7-9
CDR3 DNA: TGTGCCAGCAGAGGGGACAGGGAGGACACTGAAGCTTTCTTT
CDR3 protein: CASRGDREDTEAFF

J gene: TRBJ1-1
clone size: many
D gene: -
V gene: TRBV10-3
CDR3 DNA: TGTGCCATCAGCAGGGGACATCTTGACACTGAAGCTTTCTTT
CDR3 protein: CAISRGHLDTEAFF

J gene: TRBJ1-1
clone size: many
D gene: -
V gene: TRBV21-1
CDR3 DNA: TGTGCCAGCAGCAAAGGACGTTGTGAAGCTTTCTTT
CDR3 protein: CASSKGRCEAFF

J gene: TRBJ2-3
clone size: many
D gene: -
V gene: TRBV7-8
CDR3 DNA: TGTGCCAGCAGCTTAGGGACGGGGGTTGCTGCAGATACGCAGTATTTT
CDR3 protein: CASSLGTGVAADTQYF

J gene: TRBJ2-1
clone size: many
D gene: -
V gene: TRBV24-1
CDR3 DNA: TGTGCCACCAGTGATGGAGGTCTGCAGTTCTTC
CDR3 protein: CATSDGGLQFF

J gene: TRBJ2-3
clone size: few
D gene: TRBD2
V gene: TRBV7-3
CDR3 DNA: TGTGCCAGCAGCCCCCTTAGCGGGGGGGCAGCAGATACGCAGTATTTT
CDR3 protein: CASSPLSGGAADTQYF